This T cell receptor (beta chain) was identified during a study of human T cells and chemical hapten exposure. Regarding the study as a whole: Significantly more large CDR3 similarity clusters arose among expanded TCRs than among controls.

The CDR3 is 15 residues long. Germline loops: CDR1 LGHNA, CDR2 YSLEER. V dropped 0 bases and J dropped 2 bases, with 11 bases sitting between them. The library tagged individual cDNA molecules with unique molecular identifiers. Original analysis: TCR counts had a median of about 92,000 per sample and spanned roughly 23,224 to 750,000. TCRdb reprocessed the RACE reads via MiXCR and lists one record per CDR3 protein. The V and J calls and clone size are TCRdb's, not the authors'. The profile covers 150,000 to 200,000 distinct CDR3 sequences, with 20% to 25% appearing a single time and around 2.5% taken by the ten largest. The time point here: patch test 3, about 24 weeks after DPC sensitization. As to treatment: therapeutic diphenylcyclopropenone sensitization with weekly scalp DPC. This clonotype was counted many times. The antigen is undetermined.

This clonotype was obtained from a woman aged 40-49 years with alopecia areata. Some clones in this sample may be carry-over from other donors' samples. The V call is TRBV4-3, the J call TRBJ2-7; maybe TRBD2 (5 bases). The sequences come from whole blood, collected in connection with sensitization to the hapten diphenylcyclopropenone (DPC). CDR3 sequence (DNA): TGCGCCAGCAGCCAAGAGCCGGGAAGGGCCTACGAGCAGTACTTC. Translated: CASSQEPGRAYEQYF.